This T cell receptor beta chain was sequenced during a study of regulatory T cells in long-lasting Graves disease (dated by TCRdb to the early 2020s). Some background on the complete study: In the newly diagnosed Graves' disease group, patients had been taking antithyroid drugs for less than 3 months. Patients with persistent Graves' disease were compared with patients with newly diagnosed Graves' disease using TCR sequencing and RNA sequencing of peripheral blood. The study was registered as a clinical trial and conducted in China. A total of roughly 33 samples were covered by TCR sequencing, comprising around 13 persistent and approximately 20 newly diagnosed Graves' disease patients.

Study-wide conclusions, independent of this receptor: The study examined only peripheral blood because the primary lesion, thyroid tissue, could not be accessed. Persistent patients shared more public clonotypes among themselves (more than 2,500) than newly diagnosed patients did (about 900). Sequencing and analysis were restricted to the TCR beta chain. Compared with newly diagnosed patients, patients with persistent Graves' disease had lower TCR Shannon entropy and fewer highly expanded clones, which suggests clonal expansion. Persistent disease showed preferential use of TRBV28, TRBJ1-2 and TRBJ2-5, whereas newly diagnosed disease favored TRBV20-1 and TRBJ2-1. The small sample size was acknowledged by the authors as a limitation that may reduce accuracy.

According to the study, the label for this sample's time point signals: newly diagnosed GD, antithyroid drugs for less than 3 months. For both TCR sequencing and RNA sequencing, RNA was extracted from PBMCs in TRIzol. Graves' disease was diagnosed according to American Thyroid Association guidelines. Recruitment of patients was carried out at an endocrinology department in Xi'an, China. Each patient gave approximately 8.8 milliliters of peripheral blood, collected in an EDTA anticoagulant tube. Ficoll Paque Plus density gradient separation was used to isolate PBMCs, and no further T cell sorting was performed. An Agilent 2100 Bioanalyzer and agarose gel were used to check RNA quality, and a NanoDrop 2000 was used to measure RNA concentration. Library prep was done by multiplex PCR. Sequencing was carried out with an Illumina HiSeq 4000. iRepertoire HTBI primers and Arm-PCR amplification of CDR3 regions were used to construct TCR beta libraries. PCR products were gel purified before sequencing. The study's processing was this. Gene usage analysis of CDR3 amino acid clonotypes used the 62 TRBV and about 15 TRBJ segments found across samples. COPE and FqMerger were used to merge the filtered high-quality paired reads into contigs. BLAST was used to align contigs to IMGT TRBV, TRBD and TRBJ reference genes, with CDR3 defined following IMGT. Any clonotype with a frequency above 0.1% was classified as a highly expanded clone. Shannon entropy served as the measure of repertoire diversity, while the Gini coefficient captured V-J evenness. A clonotype found in more than one individual was treated as public. TCRdb reworked the public reads: Q25 trimming with fastp, MiXCR clone assembly, productive beta chains retained. Every entry covers one CDR3 protein and lists the most common genes and DNA from its rows. V and J calls and clone size were set by TCRdb, not the authors. The sample profile shows just over 600,000 distinct CDR3 sequences; under 20% of them were found once. 15% to 20% of the sample is in the top ten clones.

V lost 6 bases and J lost 6 bases, and the count of bases not matched to a germline gene is 8. CDR1 and CDR2 are read off the germline V gene (reference sequence) as LGHDT and YNNKEL. From cysteine to phenylalanine, the CDR3 is 16 amino acids long. Solely the CDR3 DNA is kept, with 48 bases framed from the first base. The sample holds many counts of this clonotype. Its specific antigen is unknown. Qualities for individual bases were not recorded, and no much larger clone is one base off. The same specimen was also included in a second study, on T cells in Graves' hyperthyroidism and ophthalmopathy. From the second report: Stable Graves' hyperthyroidism was defined as no progression to ophthalmopathy during 18 months of follow-up. Hyperthyroidism patients were aged 18 to 65 years and newly diagnosed, with disease duration of less than 2 months. The study excluded patients with uncontrolled infections, other autoimmune diseases, pregnancy or lactation. Diagnoses were established on the basis of clinical symptoms, serum thyroxine and TRAb, thyroid ultrasound, and orbital computed tomography. A first-round RT-PCR of the TCR CDR3 used the HTBI primer set with the Qiagen OneStep RT-PCR kit. Most expanded thyroid clonotypes (frequency above 0.001) were also found in blood, which suggests that blood repertoires may mirror thyroid immune responses. A model built on a 13 V-J signature distinguished ophthalmopathy from stable hyperthyroidism, reaching about 88% sensitivity and around 81% specificity in cross-validation and 80%/75% in testing. In validation, the model predicted progression to ophthalmopathy with 55% to 71% sensitivity and roughly 72% specificity, a median of 6.5 months before onset. To identify TCR V-J signatures that set the groups apart, the researchers used a discovery cohort of about a hundred patients, made up of under 45 with Graves' ophthalmopathy and 55 to 65 with stable Graves' hyperthyroidism. An independent validation cohort of 18 to 20 hyperthyroidism patients and about 16 patients who later progressed to ophthalmopathy tested prospective prediction of ophthalmopathy. For training and testing, the roughly 93 patients in the discovery cohort were randomly divided in a 7:3 ratio. The study also compared thyroid tissue and blood T-cell repertoires from more than 5 Graves' hyperthyroidism patients. Once sampling was done, hyperthyroidism patients were given methimazole at a starting dose of 30 mg daily, whereas ophthalmopathy patients were given high-dose intravenous methylprednisolone. A second multiplex PCR round built the libraries, followed by size selection and purification. Libraries were sequenced paired-end with 100 bp reads on an Illumina HiSeq2000. SOAPnuke was used to process the raw data, throwing out any read that contained adapters or uncalled bases, had a mean Phred below 15, or lacked an exact constant-primer or identifier match. High-quality paired reads were merged with COPE v1.2.5, and unique nucleotide sequences were defined as clonotypes. MiTCR v1.1 was used to align clonotypes to the IMGT TRBV, TRBD and TRBJ reference segments. The analysis was restricted to V-J combinations with a frequency above 0.0001, which together covered roughly 99% of the repertoires. A TCS score was defined as the ratio of F50 (clonal expansion) to E x V (chaos), with BLOSUM62-based TCRdist applied between CDR3 peptides within each V-J. Welch's t-statistics and random forest reduced roughly 500 V-J features to roughly 13, which were used in a naive Bayes classifier (R e1071). Sample size was not statistically predetermined, and blinding of investigators to group allocation was not performed. The paper reports TCR Vbeta CDR3 sequencing of 135 peripheral blood samples: 40 to 45 ophthalmopathy, roughly 74 hyperthyroidism and 17 progressor patients.

This TCR was sampled from a woman aged 25 to 39 with Graves disease. Donor details come from another sample of the same person, matched by shared clones. The sequence links TRBV3-1 to TRBJ2-3; 14 central bases correspond to TRBD2. Sequences were derived from peripheral blood mononuclear cells (PBMCs), sampled at new diagnosis, from a patient treated with antithyroid drugs. The nucleotide sequence reads as follows: TGTGCCAGCAGTTTCGGGACTAGCGGGAGCATTGATACGCAGTATTTT. Translated, it gives CASSFGTSGSIDTQYF.